A single sample gave rise to the 5 T cell receptor beta chains below, sequenced in a study of CD8 T cells in ankylosing spondylitis. TCRdb itself ran the 5' RACE reads through MiXCR, one entry per CDR3 protein. There are a few hundred thousand distinct CDR3 sequences in the sample; around 10% occur only once, and roughly 9% lies in the top ten. Material: blood, either unsorted or a sorted T cell fraction (not recorded which). These receptors all come from a female donor with ankylosing spondylitis or in good health (not recorded which).

This sequence joins TRBV3-1 and TRBJ1-5; possibly TRBD1 for D (5 bases). V dropped 4 bases and J dropped 2 bases, with 12 bases sitting between them. Germline V gene data show CDR1 as LGHDT and CDR2 as YNNKEL (reference sequence). The CDR3 is 15 amino acids. CDR3 DNA sequence: TGTGCCAGCAGCCCCGGGGGGGTGGGCAATCAGCCCCAGCATTTT. Amino acid sequence: CASSPGGVGNQPQHF.

This clonotype has ten or more counts. The gene calls are TRBV12-3 or TRBV12-4 and TRBJ2-1; possibly TRBD2 for D (5 bases). The CDR3 length is 15 residues. V was shortened by 2 bases and J by 7 bases, with 15 bases between the two germline ends. CDR3 DNA: TGTGCCAGCAGTTTAAGGGCGGGCGCGGAGAATGAGCAGTTCTTC. This codes for CASSLRAGAENEQFF.

This clonotype was observed at least ten times. The chain has TRBV5-1 and TRBJ1-5; D is possibly TRBD1 (5 bases). The CDR3 contains 13 residues. Germline V lookup: CDR1 SGHRS, CDR2 YFSETQ. Trimming took 0 bases from V and 8 from J, leaving 9 bases between them. Here the CDR3 reads CASSLEGDKPQHF. The DNA for the CDR3 is TGCGCCAGCAGCTTGGAAGGGGATAAGCCCCAGCATTTT. Looking up the rest from reference TRBV5-1 and TRBJ1-5 gives the full variable domain: KAGVTQTPRYLIKTRGQQVTLSCSPISGHRSVSWYQQTPGQGLQFLFEYFSETQRNKGNFPGRFSGRQFSNSRSEMNVSTLELGDSALYLCASSLEGDKPQHFGDGTRLSIL.

The sample holds many counts of this clonotype. The rearrangement links TRBV6-5 to TRBJ2-7, with D possibly TRBD2 on 6 matching bases. The V and J ends lost 0 bases and 0 bases respectively, with 12 bases between them. The CDR3 is 16 residues long. Germline V gene lookup returns CDR1 MNHEY and CDR2 SVGAGI. CDR3 sequence reads: CASSYSVRDYSYEQYF. Here the CDR3 DNA reads TGTGCCAGCAGTTACTCAGTGCGGGATTACTCCTACGAGCAGTACTTC.

As to this clonotype: At one of its ends the junction is not consistent with the germline gene, which may arise from a read error. The chain has TRBV20-1 and TRBJ1-3; 10 nucleotides align to TRBD1. Looked up from germline, CDR1 is DFQATT and CDR2 is SNEGSKA (reference sequence). The CDR3 is 16 residues long. CDR3 in DNA: TGCTGTGCTAGTGGCGGGACAGGGGTGTCTGGAAACACCATATATTTT. Its translation: CCASGGTGVSGNTIYF.